Listed here are 2 T cell receptor beta chains from one sample, sequenced in a study of spatial heterogeneity in lung cancer. Time point described: sample taken at primary tumor resection. No antigen is known for these receptors. TCRdb ran MiXCR on the 5' RACE reads and lists one entry per CDR3 protein. This sample has some 5,000 distinct CDR3 sequences, with 25% to 35% found just once. The study, taken as a whole, reports: Higher tumor mutation counts went along with higher counts of expanded intratumoral alpha and beta TCRs.

The starting material was lung tumor tissue, obtained at surgery. The source is a female donor with early-stage non-small cell lung cancer.

This clonotype was seen a handful of times. One end of the junction varies from germline; a read error may be responsible. The chain recombines TRBV3-1 with TRBJ1-1, with D perhaps TRBD1 (6 bases). The CDR3 loop spans 13 amino acids. CDR1 is LGHDT, CDR2 YNNKEL, per germline (reference sequence). This CDR3 reads CASRQGGNTEAFF. The DNA of the CDR3 is TGTGCCAGCAGGCAAGGGGGGAACACTGAAGCTTTCTTT.

The genes are TRBV27 and TRBJ2-7; TRBD2 matches 9 bases. CDR1 is MNHEY, CDR2 SMNVEV, per germline (reference sequence). The CDR3 extends over 15 amino acids. V shed 5 bases and J 0 bases; nucleotides not matched to a gene: 5. For the CDR3, the DNA is TGTGCCAGCAGTCCTAGCGGGGTGAGCTCCTACGAGCAGTACTTC. Translated: CASSPSGVSSYEQYF.